This TCR beta chain was observed in a study of blood T cells in healthy people across ages. The second PCR ran roughly 7 to 12 cycles with a sample-barcoded 5' primer and J-beta primers. Each CDR3 protein is one row after TCRdb ran MiXCR on the 5' RACE reads. This table holds 1.5 million or so distinct CDR3 sequences, approximately 42% found once. This CDR3 is built from 14 residues. Between the trimmed V and J ends, which lost 2 bases and 8 bases, there was a span of 13 bases. Germline V lookup: CDR1 LGHNA, CDR2 YNFKEQ. V gene TRBV4-2 combines with J gene TRBJ2-1; D is perhaps TRBD1 or TRBD2 (5 bases each). The receptor was derived from a woman aged 18-29 years in good health. The material sequenced was blood. The DNA for the CDR3 is TGTGCCAGCAGCCAATGGGACGGGATCGATGAGCAGTTCTTC. It encodes CASSQWDGIDEQFF.